This TCR beta chain was captured in a study of T cells in Graves' hyperthyroidism and ophthalmopathy. Clinical Activity Scores of at least 3, NOSPECS grades of at least 4 and durations under 3 months characterized ophthalmopathy patients. Any patient presenting with uncontrolled infection, other autoimmune disease, pregnancy or lactation was left out. Findings and limits, study-wide: Ophthalmopathy was predicted by the model a median of around 5.9 months ahead of onset. Most expanded thyroid clonotypes above 0.001 recurred in blood.

The sample holds many counts of this clonotype. Its antigen is unidentified. RNA transcripts gave rise to amplified TCR beta CDR3 regions. The primer set for the first-round RT-PCR of the TCR CDR3 was HTBI. TCRdb re-called the multiplex PCR reads with MiXCR, one entry per CDR3 protein. Among fewer than 250,000 distinct CDR3 sequences listed, 24% were seen once. Unmatched junction bases numbered 12, after V lost 1 base and J lost 4 bases. Germline CDR1 is GTSNPN and CDR2 is SVGIG (reference sequence). This CDR3 is 16 amino acids long. The rearrangement joins TRBV30 to TRBJ1-2; 7 bases align to TRBD1. The sequenced material came from blood. This clonotype was sampled from a woman between 35 and 50 years old with Graves' ophthalmopathy. CDR3 in amino acids: CAWSEGAAGSSYGYTF. CDR3 coding DNA: TGTGCCTGGAGTGAGGGGGCGGCAGGAAGTAGCTATGGCTACACCTTC.